Given below is one TCR beta chain in context. The source of the sample is a study of blood T cell repertoires in COVID-19. Clones were sequenced by immunoSEQ multiplex PCR, and TCRdb holds only the in-frame ones, with some missing. The table lists 95,000 to 150,000 clones, roughly 78% of them singletons. V shed 8 bases and J 8 bases; nucleotides not matched to a gene: 6. The CDR3 runs 13 residues. The sample taken for sequencing was peripheral blood. The clonotype comes from a man in his sixties with active or convalescent COVID-19. The genes are TRBV12-3 or TRBV12-4 and TRBJ2-1, with 10 bases that match TRBD2. The CDR3 region has the DNA TGTGCCAGCGGGCTAGCGGGAGTAGATGAGCAGTTCTTC. This sequence encodes CASGLAGVDEQFF.